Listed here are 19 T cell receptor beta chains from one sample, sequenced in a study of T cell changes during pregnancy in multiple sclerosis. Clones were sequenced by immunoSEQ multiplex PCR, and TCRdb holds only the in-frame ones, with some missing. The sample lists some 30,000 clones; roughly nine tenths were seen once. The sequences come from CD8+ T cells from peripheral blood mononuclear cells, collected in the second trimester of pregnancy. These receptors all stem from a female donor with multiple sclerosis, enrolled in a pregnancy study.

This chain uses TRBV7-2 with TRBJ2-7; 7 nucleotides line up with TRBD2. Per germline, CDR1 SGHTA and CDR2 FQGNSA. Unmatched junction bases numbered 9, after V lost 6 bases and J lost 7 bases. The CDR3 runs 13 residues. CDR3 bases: TGTGCCAGCAGGGCAGGGTGGGAGGGGGAGCAGTACTTC. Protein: CASRAGWEGEQYF.

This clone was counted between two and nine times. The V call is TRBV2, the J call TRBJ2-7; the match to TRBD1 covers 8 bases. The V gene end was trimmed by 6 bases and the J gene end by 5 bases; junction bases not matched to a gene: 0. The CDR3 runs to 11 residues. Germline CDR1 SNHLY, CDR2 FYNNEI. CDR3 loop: CASRDRDEQYF. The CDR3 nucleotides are TGTGCCAGCAGGGACAGGGACGAGCAGTACTTC.

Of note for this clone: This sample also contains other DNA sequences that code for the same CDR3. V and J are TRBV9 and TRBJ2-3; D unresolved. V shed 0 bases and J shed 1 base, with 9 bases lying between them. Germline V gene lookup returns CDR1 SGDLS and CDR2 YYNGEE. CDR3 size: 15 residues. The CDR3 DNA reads TGTGCCAGCAGCGTAGATGGGCTCCGCACAGATACGCAGTATTTT. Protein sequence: CASSVDGLRTDTQYF.

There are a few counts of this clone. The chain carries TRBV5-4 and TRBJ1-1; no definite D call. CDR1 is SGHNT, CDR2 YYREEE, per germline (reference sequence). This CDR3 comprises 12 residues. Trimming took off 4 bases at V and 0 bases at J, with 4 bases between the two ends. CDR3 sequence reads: CASSLMNTEAFF. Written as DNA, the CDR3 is TGTGCCAGCAGCCTAATGAACACTGAAGCTTTCTTT.

The CDR3 DNA sequence: TGTGCCAGCAGCTTGGCGATTAGCGGGAGGGCCGAGCAGTTCTTC. This translates into CASSLAISGRAEQFF. The chain carries TRBV5-6 and TRBJ2-1, with TRBD2 identical over 11 bases. Germline assignment: CDR1 SGHDT and CDR2 YYEEEE. The J segment lost 10 bases and the V segment lost 0 bases, leaving 6 bases of the junction unmatched. CDR3 length equals 15 residues. The whole variable domain, remainder taken from reference TRBV5-6 and TRBJ2-1, is DAGVTQSPTHLIKTRGQQVTLRCSPKSGHDTVSWYQQALGQGPQFIFQYYEEEERQRGNFPDRFSGHQFPNYSSELNVNALLLGDSALYLCASSLAISGRAEQFFGPGTRLTVL.

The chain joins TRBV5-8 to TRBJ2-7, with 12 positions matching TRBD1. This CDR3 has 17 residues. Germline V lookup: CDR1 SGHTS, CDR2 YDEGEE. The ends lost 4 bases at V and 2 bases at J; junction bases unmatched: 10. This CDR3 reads CASSPGTGGSTAYEQYF. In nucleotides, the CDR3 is TGTGCCAGCAGCCCCGGGACAGGGGGCTCCACAGCCTACGAGCAGTACTTC.

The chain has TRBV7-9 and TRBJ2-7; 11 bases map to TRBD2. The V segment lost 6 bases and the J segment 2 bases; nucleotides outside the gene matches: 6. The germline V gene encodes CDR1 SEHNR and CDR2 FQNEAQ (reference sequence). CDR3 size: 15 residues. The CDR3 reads CASSSLAGGTYEQYF. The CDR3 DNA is TGTGCCAGCAGTTCTCTAGCGGGGGGAACCTACGAGCAGTACTTC.

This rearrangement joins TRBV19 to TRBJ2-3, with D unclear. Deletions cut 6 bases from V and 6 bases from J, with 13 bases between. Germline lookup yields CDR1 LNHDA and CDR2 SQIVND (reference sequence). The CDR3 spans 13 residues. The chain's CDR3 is CASRSSPFDTQYF. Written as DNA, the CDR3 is TGTGCCAGTAGGTCGAGCCCCTTCGATACGCAGTATTTT.

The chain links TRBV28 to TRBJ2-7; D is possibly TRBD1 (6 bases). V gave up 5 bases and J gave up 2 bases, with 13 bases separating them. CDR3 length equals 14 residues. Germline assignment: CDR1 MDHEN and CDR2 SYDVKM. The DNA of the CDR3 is TGTGCCAGCAGTACCCAACAGGGAGCCTACGAGCAGTACTTC. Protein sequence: CASSTQQGAYEQYF.

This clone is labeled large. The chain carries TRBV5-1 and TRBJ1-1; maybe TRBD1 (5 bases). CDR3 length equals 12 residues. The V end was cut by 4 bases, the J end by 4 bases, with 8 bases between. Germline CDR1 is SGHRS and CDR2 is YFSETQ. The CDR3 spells CASSRTGTEAFF. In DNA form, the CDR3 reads TGCGCCAGCAGCCGAACAGGCACTGAAGCTTTCTTT.

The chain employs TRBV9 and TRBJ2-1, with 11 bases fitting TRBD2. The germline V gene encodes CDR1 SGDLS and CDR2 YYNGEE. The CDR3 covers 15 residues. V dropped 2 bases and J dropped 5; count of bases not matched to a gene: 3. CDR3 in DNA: TGTGCCAGCAGCGTTAGCGGGGGGGCCCACAATGAGCAGTTCTTC. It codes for CASSVSGGAHNEQFF.

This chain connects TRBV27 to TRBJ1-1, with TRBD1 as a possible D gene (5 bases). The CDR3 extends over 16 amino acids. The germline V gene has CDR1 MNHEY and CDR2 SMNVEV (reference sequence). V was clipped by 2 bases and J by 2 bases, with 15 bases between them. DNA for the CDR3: TGTGCCAGCAGTTTAGGTAGGGGATTCGGAAACACTGAAGCTTTCTTT. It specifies CASSLGRGFGNTEAFF.

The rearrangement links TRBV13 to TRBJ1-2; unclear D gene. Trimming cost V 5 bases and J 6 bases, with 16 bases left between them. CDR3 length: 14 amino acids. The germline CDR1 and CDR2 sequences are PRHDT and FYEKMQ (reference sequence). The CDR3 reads CASSNIGGDDGYTF. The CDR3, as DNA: TGTGCCAGCAGCAATATAGGAGGCGACGATGGCTACACCTTC.

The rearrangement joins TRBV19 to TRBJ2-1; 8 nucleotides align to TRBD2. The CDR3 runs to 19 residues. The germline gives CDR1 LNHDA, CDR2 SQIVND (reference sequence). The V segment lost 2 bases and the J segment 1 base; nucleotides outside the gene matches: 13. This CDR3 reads CASSIQRGMISASYNEQFF. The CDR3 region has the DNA TGTGCCAGTAGTATACAGCGGGGGATGATATCAGCATCCTACAATGAGCAGTTCTTC.

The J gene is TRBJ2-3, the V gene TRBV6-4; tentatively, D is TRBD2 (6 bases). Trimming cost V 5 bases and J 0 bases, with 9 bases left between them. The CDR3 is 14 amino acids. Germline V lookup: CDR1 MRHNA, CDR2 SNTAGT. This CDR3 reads CASSSSDSTDTQYF. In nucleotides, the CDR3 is TGTGCCAGCAGTTCTAGCGACAGCACAGATACGCAGTATTTT.

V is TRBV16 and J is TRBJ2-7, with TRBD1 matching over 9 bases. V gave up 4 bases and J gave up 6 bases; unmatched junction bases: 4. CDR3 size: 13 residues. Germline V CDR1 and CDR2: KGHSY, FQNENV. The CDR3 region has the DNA TGTGCCAGCAGCCCGAGGACAGGGGCCGAGCAGTACTTC. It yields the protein CASSPRTGAEQYF.

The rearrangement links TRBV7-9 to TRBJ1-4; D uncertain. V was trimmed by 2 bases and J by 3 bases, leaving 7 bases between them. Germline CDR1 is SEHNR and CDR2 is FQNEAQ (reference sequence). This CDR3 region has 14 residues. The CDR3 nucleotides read TGTGCCAGCAGCTTAAGGGAGCCTAATGAAAAACTGTTTTTT. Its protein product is CASSLREPNEKLFF.

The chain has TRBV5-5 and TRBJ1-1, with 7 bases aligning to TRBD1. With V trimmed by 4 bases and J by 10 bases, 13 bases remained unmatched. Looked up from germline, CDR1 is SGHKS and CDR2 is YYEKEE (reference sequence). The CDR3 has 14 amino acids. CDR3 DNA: TGTGCCAGCAGCCTCGGAAGGGGGCACGACGGAGCTTTCTTT. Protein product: CASSLGRGHDGAFF.

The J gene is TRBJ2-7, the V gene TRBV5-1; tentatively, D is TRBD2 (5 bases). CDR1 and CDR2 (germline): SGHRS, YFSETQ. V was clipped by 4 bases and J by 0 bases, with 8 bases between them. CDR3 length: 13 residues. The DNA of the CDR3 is TGCGCCAGCAGCCTCGGGGTCTCCTACGAGCAGTACTTC. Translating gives CASSLGVSYEQYF.